The present T cell receptor beta chain was sequenced within a study of blood T cell repertoires in COVID-19 (dated by TCRdb to about 2020). Describing the broader study: The collaborator samples originated in the United States, Italy and Spain and spanned the acute and convalescent phases of COVID-19. The material from the prospective study consisted of cDNA or gDNA derived from T cells, B-cell-depleted T cells, or PBMCs. Deeply sampled blood TCRbeta repertoires from subjects exposed to, actively infected with, or recovered from COVID-19 were included in the dataset. The repertoires were released in a freely available public database intended as a resource for research on the immune response to SARS-CoV-2. Samples came from the ongoing ImmuneRACE study (first 160 participants) plus 1,254 subjects from 6 global collaborators. The sample metadata nearly always contained a de-identified subject ID, COVID-19 status, age in years and sex. HLA class I and class II types, where available, came from metadata supplied by the sample provider rather than from assay-based typing.

A remark on this clone: Its recognized antigen is unknown. No base qualities exist here, and no much larger clone lies one base off it.

Another Seattle source contributed samples from volunteer blood donors who had recovered from COVID-19. Collaborating institutions collected whole blood in K2EDTA tubes following their own protocols. For TCRbeta analysis, collaborators shipped samples in one of three forms: frozen whole blood, isolated PBMCs, or DNA extracted from either of those sample types. Results and caveats for the whole study, not just this receptor: How much clinical and demographic metadata was included differed by source and by participant, and the metadata was provided uncurated.

The germline V gene gives CDR1 as SGHDT and CDR2 as YYEEEE. V and J lose 5 bases and 5 bases, and a span of 10 bases separates them. Reading from cysteine to phenylalanine, the CDR3 counts 13 amino acids. Just CDR3 DNA is preserved here, 39 bases in frame from base 1. The immunoSEQ Assay, a bias-controlled multiplex PCR, was used to amplify TCRbeta CDR3 regions from genomic DNA. As for how the authors treated the data: The number of nucleated cells in each sample was estimated by amplification of reference gene primers within the assay. To quantify the absolute abundance of each unique TCRbeta CDR3 rearrangement, sequence reads were collapsed and filtered. For each sample, productive Simpson clonality was calculated as the square root of Simpson's diversity index over productive rearrangements. This is the immuneACCESS table as TCRdb keeps it, with only in-frame sequences that have V and J called. A part of the clones is gone; compared with another copy, unresolved V genes explain less than half, and the rest is unexplained. V and J calls and clone size come straight from that table; D and trimming were deduced from the DNA. For this sample the table gives 130,000 to 150,000 clones, of which 80% to 90% were detected only once. The ten largest account for around 38% of the sample.

The chain uses TRBV5-6 and TRBJ1-4, with TRBD1 as a weak D call on 5 bases. The sequenced sample was peripheral blood. This receptor was taken from a man in his fifties or sixties who had recovered from COVID-19. The CDR3 corresponds to CASRGQENEKLFF. The sequence in DNA is TGTGCCAGCAGGGGGCAGGAAAATGAAAAACTGTTTTTT.